This T cell receptor (beta chain) appears in the sequencing data of a study of blood T cells in healthy people across ages (dated by TCRdb to the mid-2010s). About the investigation overall: In model experiments, template switching captured about one uniquely barcoded TCR beta cDNA molecule for every two T cells. Using deep sequencing normalized with unique cDNA molecular identifiers, the study measured how TCR beta repertoire diversity changes with age. Four age groups were formed from the donors: young (average 16 years), middle-aged (more than 35), aged (about 68) and long-lived (about 80). To avoid experimental bias, donors of different ages were spread randomly across the sequencing lanes. For two donors (one aged 18 to 29 and one aged 80 or older), the study analyzed two additional independent replicas of 1 million unique cDNA reads from the same blood draw.

This clonotype appeared a few times. No cognate antigen has been identified for it. Base qualities are not at hand, and no much larger clone is one base apart. The protocol used for the library was 5' RACE. The second PCR ran for about 6 to 12 cycles and used a J-beta primer mix along with a sample-barcoded 5' primer. A unique molecular identifier was introduced onto each TCR beta cDNA molecule by a template-switch 5' adaptor carrying 12 random nucleotides. At least 3 million CDR3-containing paired-end reads were obtained from each sample. First-strand cDNA was synthesized from all RNA with the Mint cDNA synthesis kit, primed by a TRBC-specific oligonucleotide. Following uracil-DNA glycosylase treatment, a first 18-cycle PCR with universal primers M1SS and BC2_uni_R was performed on all cDNA. Per the authors' processing: For normalization, 1 million high-quality reads, each with a distinct molecular identifier, were randomly selected from each sample. Instead of being binned into consensus sequences, reads that shared molecular identifiers were thrown out. MiTCR, with a Q25 quality threshold and the strictest error-elimination algorithm, was used for CDR3 identification, clonotype clustering and error correction. Lower-bound total TCR beta diversity was estimated with a nonparametric unseen species model using Euler transformation. The raw public data were reprocessed by TCRdb itself: fastp quality trimming at Q25, MiXCR clonotype calling, in-frame beta chains only. Identical CDR3 proteins give one entry, which carries the most common genes and DNA. The V and J calls here are based on TCRdb, not the publication. The sample has 1,800,000 or so distinct CDR3 sequences on record, about 39% of them singletons. The ten most abundant clones make up approximately 22% of the sample.

Reading from cysteine to phenylalanine, the CDR3 counts 15 amino acids. CDR3 DNA is the only sequence kept; it has 45 bases, read in frame from the first base. From V the trimming removes 2 bases and from J it removes 6 bases, while the gene matches leave 4 bases of the junction unaccounted for. Reading the germline V gene gives CDR1 SGHTA and CDR2 FQGTGA. The donors were under 40 Caucasian individuals from Russia, aged 6 to 90 years, who were systemically healthy. Around 10 milliliters of peripheral blood were collected from each donor into EDTA-treated Vacutainer tubes. PBMCs were isolated by Ficoll-Paque density-gradient centrifugation, with at least 6.5 million obtained per sample. Total RNA was extracted from PBMCs with Trizol reagent, with at least 5 micrograms obtained per sample. Naive CD45RAhigh/CD27high T cell percentages were measured by flow cytometry on a PBMC aliquot from every donor.

Overall study results and their limits: Observed TCR beta diversity per million T cells fell roughly linearly with age, and a significant reduction was already apparent by age about 36. Compared with the aged group, more naive CD4+ T cells, fewer expanded clones and increased TCR diversity were shown by the long-lived group, suggesting age selection. Because the CMV infection status of the donors was unknown, age-related changes in expanded clonotypes may potentially have been confounded. Conclusive comparison of naive and antigen-experienced compartments was prevented by the profiling of bulk unsorted PBMCs. Estimates of total diversity from one million sequenced T cells were regarded as lower bounds and underestimates. The percentage of naive T cells measured by flow cytometry correlated strongly with observed TCR beta diversity.

Sequencing used blood. The source of this sequence is a human donor in good health. Here the chain combines TRBV7-3 and TRBJ1-4; TRBD1 lines up with 9 middle nucleotides. The DNA sequence is given as TGTGCCAGCAGCTTATCGCGACAGGGGGATGAAAAACTGTTTTTT. Translation gives CASSLSRQGDEKLFF.